The next 12 T cell receptor beta chains were all read from a single sample in a study of Ad26.COV2.S vaccination and SARS-CoV-2 variants. Data came from immunoSEQ multiplex PCR; TCRdb stores just in-frame clones and leaves some out. The sample holds about 250,000 clones, around 88% seen once. Treatment in this sample: some 20 received Ad26.COV2.S at low or high dose, single or two shots; about 5 received placebo; per-sample allocation not given. Vaccine and placebo recipients were sampled on day 63 after the first injection. The sequencing here drew on peripheral blood, taken in a trial of Ad26.COV2.S vaccine versus placebo. These receptors came from a person between 18 and 60 years old who received the Ad26.COV2.S COVID-19 vaccine or a placebo.

The V gene is TRBV18, the J gene TRBJ1-3; 8 positions match TRBD1. Losses at the gene ends were 8 bases for V and 2 bases for J; bases not matched to a gene: 11. Germline lookup yields CDR1 KGHSH and CDR2 LQKENI. CDR3 length equals 16 residues. The CDR3 coding sequence is TGTGCCAGCCATAGAACCCCGACAGGGGCTGGAAACACCATATATTTT. Its protein is CASHRTPTGAGNTIYF.

CDR3 in DNA: TGTGCCAGCGCGTTGGACGGGAACACTGAAGCTTTCTTT. It codes for CASALDGNTEAFF. The chain is built from TRBV6-5 and TRBJ1-1; D gene uncertain. CDR3 length: 13 residues. The V and J ends lost 8 bases and 1 base respectively, with 11 bases between them. CDR1 and CDR2 from the germline V gene are MNHEY and SVGAGI.

V usage is TRBV7-2 and J usage is TRBJ2-3; 16 bases align to TRBD2. The CDR3 contains 19 residues. Trimming removed 0 bases from V and 4 bases from J; junction bases left unmatched: 7. Germline lookup yields CDR1 SGHTA and CDR2 FQGNSA. CDR3 coding DNA: TGTGCCAGCAGCTTAGCCGGATCCGGGACTAGCGGGAGGGCAGATACGCAGTATTTT. Translated, it gives CASSLAGSGTSGRADTQYF.

The CDR3 here is CATSKVGETQYF. CDR3 DNA: TGTGCCACCAGCAAGGTGGGCGAGACCCAGTACTTC. The chain combines TRBV15 with TRBJ2-5; D remains unclear. This CDR3 is 12 amino acids long. Trimming removed 4 bases at V and 5 bases at J, with 8 bases between. Per the germline V gene, CDR1 is LNHNV and CDR2 is YYDKDF (reference sequence).

The chain couples TRBV9 to TRBJ2-5; D could derive from TRBD1 or TRBD2 (6 bases each). This CDR3 is built from 15 residues. Germline CDR1 SGDLS, CDR2 YYNGEE. The V end was cut by 0 bases, the J end by 5 bases, with 14 bases between. The CDR3 coding sequence is TGTGCCAGCAGCGTAGGAGGGGGGACCAGGGAGACCCAGTACTTC. Its protein product is CASSVGGGTRETQYF.

The chain couples TRBV7-2 to TRBJ2-7, with 9 bases that match TRBD1. CDR1 and CDR2 from the germline V gene are SGHTA and FQGNSA. This CDR3 contains 15 residues. Germline trimming cut 5 bases from V and 5 bases from J; bases unmatched to any gene: 10. Written as DNA, the CDR3 is TGTGCCAGCAGCGTAACCGGGACAGGGAATCACGAGCAGTACTTC. Translation: CASSVTGTGNHEQYF.

The chain couples TRBV4-3 to TRBJ1-1; D call uncertain. This CDR3 comprises 16 residues. Deletions cut 0 bases from V and 1 base from J, with 12 bases between. Germline V CDR1 and CDR2: LGHNA, YSLEER. The CDR3 DNA reads TGCGCCAGCAGCCAAGAGACCGGACGCTGGAACACTGAAGCTTTCTTT. It is translated as CASSQETGRWNTEAFF.

This chain links TRBV7-6 with TRBJ1-2, with 8 bases identical to TRBD1. J lost 4 bases, V lost 0 bases, and 4 bases had no gene match. This CDR3 region has 15 residues. From germline, CDR1 is SGHVS and CDR2 FNYEAQ. CDR3 region: CASSLAAGGLYGYTF. The CDR3, as DNA: TGTGCCAGCAGCTTAGCGGCAGGGGGCCTCTATGGCTACACCTTC.

J is TRBJ1-1 and V is TRBV7-9; tentative D call: TRBD1 (6 bases). V lost 6 bases and J lost 10, with 18 bases in between. The CDR3 sequence is 13 residues long. In germline, CDR1 is SEHNR, CDR2 FQNEAQ (reference sequence). CDR3 DNA sequence: TGTGCCAGCAGGTATGATTCCAGGGGAAGAGCTTTCTTT. Its translation is CASRYDSRGRAFF.

V is TRBV6-5 and J is TRBJ1-2; D ambiguous. CDR1 MNHEY and CDR2 SVGAGI come from the germline V gene. The CDR3 consists of 13 residues. The V and J ends lost 2 bases and 2 bases respectively, with 6 bases between them. Here the CDR3 DNA reads TGTGCCAGCAGTTACGACGGCAACTATGGCTACACCTTC. Translation gives CASSYDGNYGYTF.

This chain links TRBV29-1 with TRBJ2-2, with D unclear. The CDR3 has 12 residues. Germline V gives CDR1 SQVTM, CDR2 ANQGSEA. V was clipped by 2 bases and J by 8 bases, with 9 bases between them. The CDR3 bases are TGCAGCGTTGAATGGGGATCTGGGGAGCTGTTTTTT. Amino acid sequence: CSVEWGSGELFF.

CDR3 coding DNA: TGTGCCACCAGACCCTCGGACAGGTCCGGGACTAGCACAGATACGCAGTATTTT. It is translated as CATRPSDRSGTSTDTQYF. The rearrangement links TRBV24-1 to TRBJ2-3; D is possibly TRBD1 (7 bases). Trimming shortened V by 7 bases and J by 0 bases, and 22 bases separated the two germline ends. Germline lookup yields CDR1 KGHDR and CDR2 SFDVKD. This CDR3 spans 18 amino acids.